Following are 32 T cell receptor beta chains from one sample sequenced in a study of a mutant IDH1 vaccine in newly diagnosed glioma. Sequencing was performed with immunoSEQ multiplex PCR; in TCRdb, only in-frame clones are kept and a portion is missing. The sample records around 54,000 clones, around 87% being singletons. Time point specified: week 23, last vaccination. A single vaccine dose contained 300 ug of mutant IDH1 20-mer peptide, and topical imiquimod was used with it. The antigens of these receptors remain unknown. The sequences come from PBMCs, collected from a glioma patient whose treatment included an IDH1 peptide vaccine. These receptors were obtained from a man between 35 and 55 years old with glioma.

The CDR3 DNA reads TGCAGTGCTAGGGGCCAGGCTGAAGCTTTCTTT. Translation gives CSARGQAEAFF. The V and J genes are TRBV20-1 and TRBJ1-1, with D uncertain. Germline loops: CDR1 DFQATT, CDR2 SNEGSKA (reference sequence). The CDR3 runs 11 residues. With 3 bases removed from V and 6 bases from J, the gap between germline ends came to 8 bases.

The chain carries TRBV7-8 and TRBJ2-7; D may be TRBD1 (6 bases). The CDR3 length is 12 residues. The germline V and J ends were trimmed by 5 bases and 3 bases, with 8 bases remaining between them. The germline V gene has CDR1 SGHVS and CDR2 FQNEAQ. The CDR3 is CASSPGHYEQYF. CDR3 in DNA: TGTGCCAGCAGCCCGGGACACTACGAGCAGTACTTC.

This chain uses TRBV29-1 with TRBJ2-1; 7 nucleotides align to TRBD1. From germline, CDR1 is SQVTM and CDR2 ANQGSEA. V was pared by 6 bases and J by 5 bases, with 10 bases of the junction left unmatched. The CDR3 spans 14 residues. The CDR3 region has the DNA TGCAGCGTCGCCTTAGGGGGCTTCAACAATGAGCAGTTCTTC. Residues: CSVALGGFNNEQFF.

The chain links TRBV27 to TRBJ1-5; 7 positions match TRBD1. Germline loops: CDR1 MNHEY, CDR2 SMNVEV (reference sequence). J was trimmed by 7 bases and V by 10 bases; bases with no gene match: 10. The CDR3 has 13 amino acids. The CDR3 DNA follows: TGTGCCACCGCCGACAGGGCTGGGCAGCCCCAGCATTTT. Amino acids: CATADRAGQPQHF.

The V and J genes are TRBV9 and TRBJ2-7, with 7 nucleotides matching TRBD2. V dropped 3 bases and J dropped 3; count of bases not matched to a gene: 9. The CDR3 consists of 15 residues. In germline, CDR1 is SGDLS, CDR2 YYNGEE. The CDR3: CASSAGGGRGYEQYF. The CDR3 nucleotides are TGTGCCAGCAGCGCAGGCGGCGGGAGAGGCTACGAGCAGTACTTC.

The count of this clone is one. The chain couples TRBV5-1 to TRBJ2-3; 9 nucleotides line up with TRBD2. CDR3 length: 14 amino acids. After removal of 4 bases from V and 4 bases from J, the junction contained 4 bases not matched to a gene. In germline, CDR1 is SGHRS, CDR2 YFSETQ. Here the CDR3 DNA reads TGCGCCAGCAGCCAGACTAGCGGCTCAGATACGCAGTATTTT. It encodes CASSQTSGSDTQYF.

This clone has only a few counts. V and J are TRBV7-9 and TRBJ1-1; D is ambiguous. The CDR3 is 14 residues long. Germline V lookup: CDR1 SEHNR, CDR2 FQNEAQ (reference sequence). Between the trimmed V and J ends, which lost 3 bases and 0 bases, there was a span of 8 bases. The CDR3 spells CASSLEGVNTEAFF. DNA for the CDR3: TGTGCCAGCAGCTTGGAGGGAGTGAACACTGAAGCTTTCTTT. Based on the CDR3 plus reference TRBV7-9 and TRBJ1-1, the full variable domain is DTGVSQNPRHKITKRGQNVTFRCDPISEHNRLYWYRQTLGQGPEFLTYFQNEAQLEKSRLLSDRFSAERPKGSFSTLEIQRTEQGDSAMYLCASSLEGVNTEAFFGQGTRLTVV.

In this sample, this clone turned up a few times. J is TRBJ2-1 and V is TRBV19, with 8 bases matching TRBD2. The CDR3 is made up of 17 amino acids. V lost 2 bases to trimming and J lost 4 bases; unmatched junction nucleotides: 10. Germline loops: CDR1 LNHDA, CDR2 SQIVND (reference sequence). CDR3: CASSIIPSGPRYNEQFF. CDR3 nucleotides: TGTGCCAGTAGTATAATACCTAGCGGGCCCAGGTACAATGAGCAGTTCTTC. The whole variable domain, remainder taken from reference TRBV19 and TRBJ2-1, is DGGITQSPKYLFRKEGQNVTLSCEQNLNHDAMYWYRQDPGQGLRLIYYSQIVNDFQKGDIAEGYSVSREKKESFPLTVTSAQKNPTAFYLCASSIIPSGPRYNEQFFGPGTRLTVL.

Written as DNA, the CDR3 is TGTGCCAGCAGTGTAAGGGACATATCGACCCATCAGCCCCAGCATTTT. Protein product: CASSVRDISTHQPQHF. The V gene is TRBV2, the J gene TRBJ1-5, with a tentative D call TRBD1 (6 bases). The CDR3 consists of 16 residues. Germline V gives CDR1 SNHLY, CDR2 FYNNEI. V lost 4 bases to trimming and J lost 5 bases, with 18 bases between them.

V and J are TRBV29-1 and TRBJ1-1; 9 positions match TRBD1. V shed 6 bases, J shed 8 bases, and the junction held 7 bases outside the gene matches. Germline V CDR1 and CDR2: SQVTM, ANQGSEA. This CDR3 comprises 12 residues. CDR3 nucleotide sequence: TGCAGCGTCCGGCCGGGGACAGGGGAAGCTTTCTTT. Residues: CSVRPGTGEAFF.

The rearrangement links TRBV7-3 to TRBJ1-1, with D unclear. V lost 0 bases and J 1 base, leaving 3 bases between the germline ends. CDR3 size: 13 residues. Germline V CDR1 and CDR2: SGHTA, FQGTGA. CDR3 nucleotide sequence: TGTGCCAGCAGCTTAACGGCGAACACTGAAGCTTTCTTT. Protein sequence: CASSLTANTEAFF.

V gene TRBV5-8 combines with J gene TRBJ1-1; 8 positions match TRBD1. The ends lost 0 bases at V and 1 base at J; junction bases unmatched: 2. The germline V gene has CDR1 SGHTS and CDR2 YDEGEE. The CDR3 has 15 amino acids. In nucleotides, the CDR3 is TGTGCCAGCAGCTTGGGACAGGGGACGAACACTGAAGCTTTCTTT. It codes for CASSLGQGTNTEAFF.

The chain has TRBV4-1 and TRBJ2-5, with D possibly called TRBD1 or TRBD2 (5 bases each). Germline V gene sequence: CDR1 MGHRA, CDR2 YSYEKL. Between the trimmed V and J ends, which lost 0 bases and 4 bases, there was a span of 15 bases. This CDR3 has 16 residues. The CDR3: CASSQELRGLVETQYF. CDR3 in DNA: TGCGCCAGCAGCCAAGAACTTCGGGGCCTTGTAGAGACCCAGTACTTC.

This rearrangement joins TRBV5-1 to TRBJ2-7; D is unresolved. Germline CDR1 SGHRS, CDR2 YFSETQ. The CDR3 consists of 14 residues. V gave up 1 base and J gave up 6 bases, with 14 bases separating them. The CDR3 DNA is TGCGCCAGCAGCTTGTTCCAAACGGGCGGCGAGCAGTACTTC. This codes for CASSLFQTGGEQYF.

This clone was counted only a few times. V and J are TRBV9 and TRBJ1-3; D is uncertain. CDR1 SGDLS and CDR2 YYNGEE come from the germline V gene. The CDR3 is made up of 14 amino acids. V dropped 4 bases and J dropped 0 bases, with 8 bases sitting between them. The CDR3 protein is CASSKGPSGNTIYF. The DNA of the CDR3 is TGTGCCAGCAGCAAGGGTCCCTCTGGAAACACCATATATTTT. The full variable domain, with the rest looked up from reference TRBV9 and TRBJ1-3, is DSGVTQTPKHLITATGQRVTLRCSPRSGDLSVYWYQQSLDQGLQFLIQYYNGEERAKGNILERFSAQQFPDLHSELNLSSLELGDSALYFCASSKGPSGNTIYFGEGSWLTVV.

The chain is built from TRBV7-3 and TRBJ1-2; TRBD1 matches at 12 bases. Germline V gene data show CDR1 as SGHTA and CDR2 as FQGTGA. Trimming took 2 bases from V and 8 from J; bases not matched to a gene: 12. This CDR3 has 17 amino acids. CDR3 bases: TGTGCCAGCAGCTTACTTGGGGGACAGGGGGCGCTGGGGGGCTACACCTTC. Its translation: CASSLLGGQGALGGYTF.

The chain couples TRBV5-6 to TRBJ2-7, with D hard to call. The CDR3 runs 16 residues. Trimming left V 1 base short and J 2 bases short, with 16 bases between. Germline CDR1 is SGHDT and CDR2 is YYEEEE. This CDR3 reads CASSLSGRPMTYEQYF. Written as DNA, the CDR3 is TGTGCCAGCAGCTTGTCCGGCAGACCGATGACCTACGAGCAGTACTTC.

The CDR3 sequence: CASSYSTHQETQYF. CDR3 nucleotide sequence: TGTGCCAGCAGTTACTCGACACATCAAGAGACCCAGTACTTC. The chain recombines TRBV6-5 with TRBJ2-5; D is uncertain. The V and J ends lost 0 bases and 2 bases respectively, with 7 bases between them. CDR1 is MNHEY, CDR2 SVGAGI, per germline. The length of the CDR3 is 14 residues.

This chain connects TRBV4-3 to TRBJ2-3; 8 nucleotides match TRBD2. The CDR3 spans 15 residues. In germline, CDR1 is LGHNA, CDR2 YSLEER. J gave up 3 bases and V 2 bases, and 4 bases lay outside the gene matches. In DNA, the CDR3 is TGCGCCAGCAGCCAACAAAGCGGGAGAACAGATACGCAGTATTTT. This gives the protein CASSQQSGRTDTQYF.

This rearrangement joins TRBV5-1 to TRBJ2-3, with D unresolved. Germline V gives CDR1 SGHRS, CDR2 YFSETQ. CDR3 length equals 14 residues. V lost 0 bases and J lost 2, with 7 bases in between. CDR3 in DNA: TGCGCCAGCAGCTTGGACTATCTCACAGATACGCAGTATTTT. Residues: CASSLDYLTDTQYF.

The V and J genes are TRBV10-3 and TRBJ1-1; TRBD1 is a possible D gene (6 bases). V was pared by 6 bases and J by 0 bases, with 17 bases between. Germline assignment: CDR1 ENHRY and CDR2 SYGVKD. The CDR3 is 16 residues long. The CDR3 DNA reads TGTGCCATCAGGGCCGCTACAGGGCAATTGAACACTGAAGCTTTCTTT. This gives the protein CAIRAATGQLNTEAFF.

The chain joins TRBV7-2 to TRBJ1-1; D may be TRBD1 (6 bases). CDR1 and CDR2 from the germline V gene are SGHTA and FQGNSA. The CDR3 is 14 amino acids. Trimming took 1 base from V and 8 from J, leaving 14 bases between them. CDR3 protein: CASSLDTGGQEAFF. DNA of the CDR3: TGTGCCAGCAGCTTAGACACCGGAGGACAGGAAGCTTTCTTT.

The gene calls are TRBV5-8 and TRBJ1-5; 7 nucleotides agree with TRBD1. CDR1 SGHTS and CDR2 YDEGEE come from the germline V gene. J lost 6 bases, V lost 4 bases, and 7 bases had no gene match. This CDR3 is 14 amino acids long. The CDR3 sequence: CASSPGQNFQPQHF. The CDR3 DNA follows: TGTGCCAGCAGCCCGGGACAGAACTTTCAGCCCCAGCATTTT. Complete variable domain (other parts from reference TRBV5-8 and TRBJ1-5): EAGVTQSPTHLIKTRGQQATLRCSPISGHTSVYWYQQALGLGLQFLLWYDEGEERNRGNFPPRFSGRQFPNYSSELNVNALELEDSALYLCASSPGQNFQPQHFGDGTRLSIL.

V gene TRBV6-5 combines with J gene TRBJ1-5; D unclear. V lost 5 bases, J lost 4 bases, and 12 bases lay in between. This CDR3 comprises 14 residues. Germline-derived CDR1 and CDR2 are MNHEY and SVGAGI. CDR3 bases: TGTGCCAGCAGTCCCCGGCGGAGTAATCAGCCCCAGCATTTT. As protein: CASSPRRSNQPQHF.

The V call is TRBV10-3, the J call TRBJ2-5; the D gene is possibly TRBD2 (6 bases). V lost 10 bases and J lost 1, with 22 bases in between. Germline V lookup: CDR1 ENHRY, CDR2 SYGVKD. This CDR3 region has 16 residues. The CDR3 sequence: CATSSRRGDLQETQYF. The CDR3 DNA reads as TGTGCCACATCTTCCCGGCGGGGAGACCTCCAAGAGACCCAGTACTTC.

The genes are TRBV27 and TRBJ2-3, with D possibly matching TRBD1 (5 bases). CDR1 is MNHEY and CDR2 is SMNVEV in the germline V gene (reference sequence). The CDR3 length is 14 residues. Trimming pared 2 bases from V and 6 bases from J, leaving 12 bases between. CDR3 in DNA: TGTGCCAGCAGTTTAAATCAGGGTGAGGATACGCAGTATTTT. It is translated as CASSLNQGEDTQYF.

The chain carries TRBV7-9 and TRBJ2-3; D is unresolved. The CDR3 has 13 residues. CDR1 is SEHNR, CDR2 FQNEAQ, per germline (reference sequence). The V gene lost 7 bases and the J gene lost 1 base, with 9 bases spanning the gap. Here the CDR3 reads CASTPRGTDTQYF. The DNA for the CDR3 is TGTGCCAGCACCCCGCGAGGCACAGATACGCAGTATTTT.

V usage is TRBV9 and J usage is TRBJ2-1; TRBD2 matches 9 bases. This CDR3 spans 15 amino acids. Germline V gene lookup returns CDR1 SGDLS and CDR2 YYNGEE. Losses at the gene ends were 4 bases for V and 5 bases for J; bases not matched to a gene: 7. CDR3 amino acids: CASSPSVAGDNEQFF. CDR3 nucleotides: TGTGCCAGCAGCCCTTCGGTAGCGGGAGACAATGAGCAGTTCTTC.

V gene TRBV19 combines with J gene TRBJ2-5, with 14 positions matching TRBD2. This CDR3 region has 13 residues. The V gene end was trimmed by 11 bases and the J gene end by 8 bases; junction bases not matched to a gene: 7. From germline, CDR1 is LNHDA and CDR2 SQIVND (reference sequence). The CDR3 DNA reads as TGTGCCGTTGGGACTAGCGGGAGTAAAACCCAGTACTTC. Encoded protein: CAVGTSGSKTQYF.

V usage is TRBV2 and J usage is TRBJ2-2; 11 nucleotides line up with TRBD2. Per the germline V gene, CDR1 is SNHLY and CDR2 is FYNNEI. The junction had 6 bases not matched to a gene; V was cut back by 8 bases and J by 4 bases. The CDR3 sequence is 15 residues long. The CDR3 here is CASQLAGGSTGELFF. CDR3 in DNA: TGTGCCAGCCAGTTAGCGGGAGGGTCCACCGGGGAGCTGTTTTTT.

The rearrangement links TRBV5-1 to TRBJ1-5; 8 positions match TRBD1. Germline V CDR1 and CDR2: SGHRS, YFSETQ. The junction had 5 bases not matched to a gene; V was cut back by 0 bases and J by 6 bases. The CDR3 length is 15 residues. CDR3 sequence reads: CASSLAGGVSQPQHF. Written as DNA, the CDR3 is TGCGCCAGCAGCTTGGCAGGGGGCGTTAGTCAGCCCCAGCATTTT.

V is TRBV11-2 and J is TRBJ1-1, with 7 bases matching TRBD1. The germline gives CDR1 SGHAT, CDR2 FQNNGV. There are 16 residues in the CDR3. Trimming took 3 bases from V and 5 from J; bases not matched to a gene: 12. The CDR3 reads CASSLQMGTVRTEAFF. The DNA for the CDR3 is TGTGCCAGCAGCTTGCAGATGGGGACAGTGAGAACTGAAGCTTTCTTT.